This T cell receptor (beta chain) comes out of a study of cytomegalovirus exposure and HLA in healthy donors. Overall study findings and caveats: Later analysis demonstrated an association between a missense DCLRE1C variant and TCR beta V- and J-gene trimming. Many donors shared some public TCRs, even though most TCR sequences were rare. Roughly even sequencing depth across donors was the assumption behind the presence/absence analyses.

About this clone itself: The antigen is undetermined.

The CDR3 has 15 amino acids. Germline lookup yields CDR1 SGHRS and CDR2 YFSETQ. After removal of 2 bases from V and 5 bases from J, the junction contained 9 bases not matched to a gene. PCR primers comprised 60 Vbeta and 13 Jbeta primers. Measured with immunoSEQ multiplex PCR; TCRdb has only the in-frame clones, and not every one. The sample includes roughly 140,000 clones, around 84% of them seen just once. The sequencing sample was made of PBMCs. The receptor's source is a man aged 35 to 55 in good health and CMV-seropositive. The chain is built from TRBV5-1 and TRBJ2-7, with 8 bases that match TRBD1. CDR3 bases: TGCGCCAGCAGCTTCACCCTCAGGGGGCTTCACGAGCAGTACTTC. Protein product: CASSFTLRGLHEQYF.